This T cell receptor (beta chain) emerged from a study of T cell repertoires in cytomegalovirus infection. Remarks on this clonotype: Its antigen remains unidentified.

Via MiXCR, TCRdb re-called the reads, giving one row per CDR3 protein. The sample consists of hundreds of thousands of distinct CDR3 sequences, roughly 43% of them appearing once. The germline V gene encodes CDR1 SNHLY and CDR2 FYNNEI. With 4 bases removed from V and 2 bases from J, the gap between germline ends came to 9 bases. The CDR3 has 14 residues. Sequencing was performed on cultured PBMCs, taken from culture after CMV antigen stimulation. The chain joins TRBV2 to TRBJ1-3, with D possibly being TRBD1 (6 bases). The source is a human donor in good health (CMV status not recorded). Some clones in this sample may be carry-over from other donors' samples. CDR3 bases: TGTGCCAGCAGTGGAGAGGGGGCTGGAAACACCATATATTTT. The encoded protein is CASSGEGAGNTIYF. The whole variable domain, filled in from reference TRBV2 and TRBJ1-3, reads EPEVTQTPSHQVTQMGQEVILRCVPISNHLYFYWYRQILGQKVEFLVSFYNNEISEKSEIFDDQFSVERPDGSNFTLKIRSTKLEDSAMYFCASSGEGAGNTIYFGEGSWLTVV.